Shown below are 28 T cell receptor beta chains from a single sample sequenced in a study of spatial heterogeneity in lung cancer. Points from the study as a whole: For expanded intratumoral alpha and beta TCRs, counts tracked tumor mutation counts.

Their antigens are not known. Using its own MiXCR run on the 5' RACE reads, TCRdb lists one record per CDR3 protein. In the table there are around 20,000 distinct CDR3 sequences, under 7% of which are singletons. Time point indicated: sample taken at primary tumor resection. Specimen: lung tumor tissue, collected at surgery. These receptors were obtained from a female donor with early-stage non-small cell lung cancer.

This clonotype was seen ten or more times. This chain links TRBV20-1 with TRBJ1-5, with TRBD1 identical over 11 bases. Germline CDR1 reads DFQATT; CDR2 reads SNEGSKA (reference sequence). The CDR3 length is 13 residues. With V trimmed by 5 bases and J by 6 bases, 3 bases remained unmatched. The CDR3 spells CSAGQGASQPQHF. The CDR3 nucleotides are TGCAGTGCTGGACAGGGGGCGAGTCAGCCCCAGCATTTT.

There are many counts of this clonotype. The V gene is TRBV19, the J gene TRBJ2-2, with D possibly TRBD1 on 5 matching bases. The CDR3 covers 13 residues. CDR1 is LNHDA, CDR2 SQIVND, per germline (reference sequence). Trimming took 6 bases from V and 6 from J, leaving 11 bases between them. Here the CDR3 reads CASRPQGPGELFF. The CDR3 nucleotides read TGTGCCAGTAGACCCCAGGGCCCCGGGGAGCTGTTTTTT.

This clonotype has at least ten counts. This chain connects TRBV20-1 to TRBJ2-1, with a tentative D call TRBD2 (5 bases). Germline V gene sequence: CDR1 DFQATT, CDR2 SNEGSKA (reference sequence). The CDR3 is made up of 11 amino acids. V lost 6 bases to trimming and J lost 14 bases, with 17 bases between them. CDR3 residues: CSAIGGAVKFF. DNA for the CDR3: TGCAGTGCCATCGGCGGAGCGGTCAAGTTCTTC.

In its sample, this clonotype was seen many times. The rearrangement joins TRBV3-1 to TRBJ2-1; 9 bases line up with TRBD1. This CDR3 comprises 16 residues. The J segment lost 1 base and the V segment lost 1 base, leaving 2 bases of the junction unmatched. Germline CDR1 is LGHDT and CDR2 is YNNKEL (reference sequence). The CDR3: CASSQGDRASYNEQFF. CDR3 nucleotide sequence: TGTGCCAGCAGCCAAGGGGACAGGGCATCCTACAATGAGCAGTTCTTC.

This clonotype was counted a few times. The gene calls are TRBV24-1 and TRBJ2-1; TRBD2 matches 8 bases. CDR1 KGHDR and CDR2 SFDVKD come from the germline V gene. The V and J ends lost 4 bases and 4 bases, in that order; junction bases with no gene match: 8. The CDR3 extends over 16 amino acids. CDR3 in amino acids: CATSEPKQREYNEQFF. The CDR3 DNA follows: TGTGCCACCAGTGAACCCAAGCAGCGGGAGTACAATGAGCAGTTCTTC.

By frequency in the sample, this clonotype is medium-sized. This sequence joins TRBV29-1 and TRBJ2-1, with no clear D. Germline CDR1 is SQVTM and CDR2 is ANQGSEA. The CDR3 is 12 residues long. Deletions cut 6 bases from V and 0 bases from J, with 6 bases between. CDR3 loop: CSVSSSYNEQFF. The DNA for the CDR3 is TGCAGCGTATCGAGCTCCTACAATGAGCAGTTCTTC.

This clonotype was observed many times. The chain links TRBV6-1 to TRBJ2-3; D is undetermined. The germline CDR1 and CDR2 sequences are MNHNS and SASEGT. This CDR3 comprises 14 residues. Deletions cut 4 bases from V and 1 base from J, with 9 bases between. CDR3 amino acids: CASSALRRTDTQYF. The CDR3 DNA reads TGTGCCAGCAGTGCCCTACGCCGCACAGATACGCAGTATTTT.

This clonotype was counted many times. The genes are TRBV27 and TRBJ1-1, with TRBD1 matching 7 bases. The V gene end was trimmed by 1 base and the J gene end by 6 bases; junction bases not matched to a gene: 2. CDR3 length: 13 residues. From germline, CDR1 is MNHEY and CDR2 SMNVEV (reference sequence). This CDR3 is CASSLLGTAEAFF. The CDR3 bases are TGTGCCAGCAGTTTATTGGGGACAGCTGAAGCTTTCTTT.

The sample holds many counts of this clonotype. The V and J genes are TRBV7-2 and TRBJ2-3; D is undetermined. The CDR3 contains 15 residues. The germline CDR1 and CDR2 sequences are SGHTA and FQGNSA. The V end lost 3 bases, the J end lost 8 bases, and 18 bases lay between the germline ends. The CDR3 spells CASSFFSSGAGTQYF. CDR3 in DNA: TGTGCCAGCAGCTTTTTTTCATCGGGCGCAGGTACGCAGTATTTT. The whole variable domain, filled in from reference TRBV7-2 and TRBJ2-3, reads GAGVSQSPSNKVTEKGKDVELRCDPISGHTALYWYRQSLGQGLEFLIYFQGNSAPDKSGLPSDRFSAERTGGSVSTLTIQRTQQEDSAVYLCASSFFSSGAGTQYFGPGTRLTVL.

By frequency in the sample, this clonotype is medium-sized. The rearrangement links TRBV5-1 to TRBJ2-7; 10 bases are shared with TRBD2. Trimming removed 7 bases from V and 0 bases from J; junction bases left unmatched: 1. The CDR3 totals 13 residues. From germline, CDR1 is SGHRS and CDR2 YFSETQ. CDR3 DNA sequence: TGCGCCAGCTCTAGCGGGGGCTCCTACGAGCAGTACTTC. It yields the protein CASSSGGSYEQYF.

This clonotype was counted many times. In DNA form, the CDR3 reads TGCGCCAGCATGGGTAATGAGCAGTTCTTC. Its protein product is CASMGNEQFF. V usage is TRBV4-1 and J usage is TRBJ2-1; D unresolved. Germline V gives CDR1 MGHRA, CDR2 YSYEKL. There are 10 residues in the CDR3. V lost 7 bases and J lost 7, with 5 bases in between.

The rearrangement uses TRBV5-1 and TRBJ1-1; 9 nucleotides line up with TRBD1. Germline V gene lookup returns CDR1 SGHRS and CDR2 YFSETQ. V gave up 0 bases and J gave up 4 bases; unmatched junction bases: 7. The CDR3 extends over 16 amino acids. CDR3 in DNA: TGCGCCAGCAGCTTGGGGTCAACAGGGGGCTTCACTGAAGCTTTCTTT. Its translation: CASSLGSTGGFTEAFF. Full variable domain (missing parts from reference TRBV5-1 and TRBJ1-1): KAGVTQTPRYLIKTRGQQVTLSCSPISGHRSVSWYQQTPGQGLQFLFEYFSETQRNKGNFPGRFSGRQFSNSRSEMNVSTLELGDSALYLCASSLGSTGGFTEAFFGQGTRLTVV.

This clonotype has a count of ten or more. The CDR3 DNA reads as TGTGCCACCAGTGACCCCGGATTGGGATTCACAGATACGCAGTATTTT. This sequence encodes CATSDPGLGFTDTQYF. V usage is TRBV24-1 and J usage is TRBJ2-3; no reliable D call. Trimming stripped 4 bases from V and 2 bases from J, with 15 bases between. This CDR3 comprises 16 residues. Per germline, CDR1 KGHDR and CDR2 SFDVKD.

The CDR3 DNA reads as TGCGCCAGCAGCTCTTTAGCGGAAACATACAATGAGCAGTTCTTC. Protein sequence: CASSSLAETYNEQFF. The chain couples TRBV5-1 to TRBJ2-1, with D possibly TRBD2 on 6 matching bases. The ends were cut back, 3 bases at V and 4 bases at J, with 14 bases in the middle. The germline V gene encodes CDR1 SGHRS and CDR2 YFSETQ. The CDR3 is made up of 15 amino acids.

This clonotype was found many times. The J gene is TRBJ2-3, the V gene TRBV11-2, with 9 bases that match TRBD2. The trim removed 5 bases at V and 2 bases at J, leaving 5 bases unmatched. Per the germline V gene, CDR1 is SGHAT and CDR2 is FQNNGV. This CDR3 contains 15 residues. For the CDR3, the DNA is TGTGCCAGCAGCACCTGGACTAGCGACACAGATACGCAGTATTTT. Translating it yields CASSTWTSDTDTQYF.

This clonotype has at least ten counts. This chain joins TRBV5-1 and TRBJ2-3, with 7 bases matching TRBD2. The CDR3 covers 15 residues. Germline V CDR1 and CDR2: SGHRS, YFSETQ. With 7 bases clipped from V and 5 bases from J, the junction kept 13 bases outside the gene matches. The CDR3 DNA sequence: TGCGCCAGCTGTACTAGCGTTCCCTCGGGAGATACGCAGTATTTT. Translation: CASCTSVPSGDTQYF.

This clonotype was counted only a few times. V and J are TRBV28 and TRBJ2-3, with 9 bases lining up with TRBD1. J was trimmed by 5 bases and V by 5 bases; bases with no gene match: 8. The CDR3 has 15 amino acids. Germline V gene sequence: CDR1 MDHEN, CDR2 SYDVKM. CDR3: CASSLFDRGRDTQYF. The CDR3 coding sequence is TGTGCCAGCAGTCTCTTTGACAGGGGGAGAGATACGCAGTATTTT.

V gene TRBV7-3 combines with J gene TRBJ1-1, with unresolved D. V lost 6 bases and J lost 0, with 8 bases in between. Germline-derived CDR1 and CDR2 are SGHTA and FQGTGA. The CDR3 extends over 13 amino acids. CDR3 sequence reads: CASSLQMNTEAFF. The DNA for the CDR3 is TGTGCCAGCAGTCTACAGATGAACACTGAAGCTTTCTTT.

This clonotype was seen ten or more times. V is TRBV6-5 and J is TRBJ2-1, with 14 bases identical to TRBD2. V trimming: 2 bases; J trimming: 0 bases; junction bases outside the gene matches: 6. Per germline, CDR1 MNHEY and CDR2 SVGAGI. This CDR3 contains 19 residues. As DNA, the CDR3 is TGTGCCAGCAGTTACACCGGACTAGCGGGAGGTCTCTCCTACAATGAGCAGTTCTTC. It encodes CASSYTGLAGGLSYNEQFF.

This clonotype has ten or more counts. The rearrangement links TRBV15 to TRBJ2-7; D is unresolved. The V gene's germline CDR1 is LNHNV and CDR2 YYDKDF (reference sequence). The ends were cut back, 0 bases at V and 3 bases at J, with 9 bases in the middle. The CDR3 totals 14 residues. CDR3 bases: TGTGCCACCAGCAGAGATTTCATTTTCTACGAGCAGTACTTC. This codes for CATSRDFIFYEQYF.

This clonotype was detected many times. This sequence joins TRBV4-1 and TRBJ1-5; 8 bases fit TRBD1. The V segment lost 1 base and the J segment 6 bases; nucleotides outside the gene matches: 5. Germline V CDR1 and CDR2: MGHRA, YSYEKL. The length of the CDR3 is 15 residues. The chain's CDR3 is CASSQVGQGVQPQHF. CDR3 DNA: TGCGCCAGCAGCCAAGTAGGACAGGGAGTTCAGCCCCAGCATTTT.

The chain employs TRBV4-2 and TRBJ1-5; weak D call: TRBD1 (5 bases). The ends were cut back, 0 bases at V and 9 bases at J, with 21 bases in the middle. The CDR3 runs 17 residues. From germline, CDR1 is LGHNA and CDR2 YNFKEQ. The CDR3 nucleotides are TGTGCCAGCAGCCAAGAAGTAACAGGTGGGCTCGAGACGCCCCAGCATTTT. It specifies CASSQEVTGGLETPQHF.

The chain joins TRBV19 to TRBJ2-3, with 12 bases identical to TRBD2. This CDR3 spans 15 amino acids. Germline V gives CDR1 LNHDA, CDR2 SQIVND (reference sequence). J gave up 5 bases and V 3 bases, and 3 bases lay outside the gene matches. This chain's CDR3 is CASSMTSGSLDTQYF. The CDR3 DNA reads TGTGCCAGTAGTATGACTAGCGGGAGTTTAGATACGCAGTATTTT.

The chain links TRBV5-6 to TRBJ2-1; D is possibly TRBD1 (5 bases). The CDR3 covers 16 residues. Germline CDR1 SGHDT, CDR2 YYEEEE. V dropped 0 bases and J dropped 0 bases, with 10 bases sitting between them. CDR3 nucleotides: TGTGCCAGCAGCTTGGTGGGGCGGCGCTCCTACAATGAGCAGTTCTTC. Translating it yields CASSLVGRRSYNEQFF.

In its sample, this clonotype was seen many times. This rearrangement joins TRBV12-3 or TRBV12-4 to TRBJ2-5; D unresolved. This CDR3 comprises 15 residues. Trimming cost V 5 bases and J 4 bases, with 17 bases left between them. CDR3 nucleotide sequence: TGTGCCAGCAGTACCCAACACCGCCTCACAGAGACCCAGTACTTC. Amino acids: CASSTQHRLTETQYF.

This clonotype was observed at least ten times. J is TRBJ2-7 and V is TRBV4-2; 10 nucleotides agree with TRBD1. Per the germline V gene, CDR1 is LGHNA and CDR2 is YNFKEQ. V was pared by 4 bases and J by 4 bases, with 4 bases of the junction left unmatched. The CDR3 is 14 amino acids. The CDR3 here is CASSRRTGGYEQYF. The CDR3 region has the DNA TGTGCCAGCAGCCGACGGACAGGGGGGTACGAGCAGTACTTC.

There are many counts of this clonotype. J is TRBJ2-3 and V is TRBV7-2, with D perhaps matching TRBD1 (6 bases). The germline V gene has CDR1 SGHTA and CDR2 FQGNSA. This CDR3 has 17 residues. V was trimmed by 5 bases and J by 2 bases, leaving 20 bases between them. In nucleotides, the CDR3 is TGTGCCAGCAGCCCTACTGTAACCCAGGGGTTCACAGATACGCAGTATTTT. Residues: CASSPTVTQGFTDTQYF.

This clonotype was recorded many times. The rearrangement joins TRBV10-3 to TRBJ1-6; a weak D match, TRBD1 (5 bases). Germline CDR1 is ENHRY and CDR2 is SYGVKD. The CDR3 runs to 16 residues. Between the trimmed V and J ends, which lost 2 bases and 3 bases, there was a span of 11 bases. CDR3: CAISEGGAGYNSPLHF. CDR3 nucleotide sequence: TGTGCCATCAGTGAGGGAGGGGCTGGCTATAATTCACCCCTCCACTTT.